This T cell receptor (beta chain) was documented in a study of blood T cell repertoires in COVID-19 (dated by TCRdb to 2018 to 2021). At the level of the whole study: Samples covering the acute and convalescent phases of COVID-19 were provided by collaborators in the United States, Italy and Spain. The prospective study material was composed of cDNA or gDNA derived from T cells, B-cell-depleted T cells, or PBMCs. The dataset comprised deeply sampled blood TCRbeta repertoires from subjects exposed to, actively infected with, or recovered from COVID-19. The repertoires were released in a freely available public database meant as a resource for research on the immune response to SARS-CoV-2. The samples were drawn from two sources: the first 160 participants of the ongoing ImmuneRACE study, and 950 to 1,500 subjects contributed by 6 global collaborators. The sample metadata nearly always contained a de-identified subject ID, COVID-19 status, age in years and sex. Where available, HLA class I and class II types were obtained from metadata supplied by the sample provider rather than from assay-based typing. What the research found in general, with its limitations: The quantity of clinical and demographic metadata differed by source and by participant and was supplied without curation.

Concerning this clone itself: Which antigen it targets is not known. Nothing much larger sits one base from this clone, and base qualities are not available.

TCRbeta CDR3 regions were amplified from genomic DNA using the immunoSEQ Assay, a bias-controlled multiplex PCR. From the authors' description of their analysis: The number of nucleated cells in each sample was estimated from the amplification of reference gene primers within the assay. Sequence reads were collapsed and filtered to measure the absolute abundance of every unique TCRbeta CDR3 rearrangement. Productive Simpson clonality was computed per sample as the square root of Simpson's diversity index over productive rearrangements. As stored in TCRdb, this immuneACCESS dataset retains in-frame rearrangements with V and J assigned. A fraction of the clones does not appear; measured against another copy, unresolved V genes explain less than half of the discrepancy, and the remainder lacks a known reason. V and J calls and clone size are copied from that table; D and trimming were computed from the DNA. Here the sample has more than 95,000 clones; about four fifths occur a single time. In total, the top ten clones hold roughly 10% of the sample.

Whole blood was collected in K2EDTA tubes by collaborating institutions according to the institutions' own protocols. Collaborator samples were shipped for TCRbeta analysis as frozen whole blood, isolated PBMCs, or DNA extracted from either sample type. CDR1 and CDR2, per the germline V gene (reference sequence), are SGHNT and YYREEE. Taken from cysteine to phenylalanine, the CDR3 has 15 residues. CDR3 DNA is the only sequence kept; it has 45 bases, read in frame from the first base. Relative to germline, V is 4 bases shorter and J is 4 bases shorter, with 17 bases between their ends. This clonotype was obtained from a man in his fifties or sixties with acute or convalescent COVID-19. Sequenced input: peripheral blood. Rearrangement joined TRBV5-4 to TRBJ1-2; 5 matching bases give a weak D call of TRBD1. Here is the DNA: TGTGCCAGCAGCCCGGTGGGGCGGGGCGGCTATGGCTACACCTTC. This codes for CASSPVGRGGYGYTF.